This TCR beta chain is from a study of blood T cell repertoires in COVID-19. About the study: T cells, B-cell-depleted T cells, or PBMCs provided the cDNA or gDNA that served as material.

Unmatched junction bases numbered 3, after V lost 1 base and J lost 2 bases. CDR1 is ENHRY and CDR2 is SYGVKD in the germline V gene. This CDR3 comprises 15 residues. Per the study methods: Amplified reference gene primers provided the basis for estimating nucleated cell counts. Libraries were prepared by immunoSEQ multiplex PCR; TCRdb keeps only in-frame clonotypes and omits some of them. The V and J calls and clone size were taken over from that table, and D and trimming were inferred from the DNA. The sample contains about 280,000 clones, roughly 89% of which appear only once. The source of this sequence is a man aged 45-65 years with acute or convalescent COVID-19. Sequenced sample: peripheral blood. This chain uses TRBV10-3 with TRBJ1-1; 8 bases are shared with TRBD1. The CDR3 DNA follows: TGTGCCATCAGTGAGTTAGACAGGGGTAACACTGAAGCTTTCTTT. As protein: CAISELDRGNTEAFF.